Below are 9 T cell receptor beta chains sequenced from a single sample in a study of beta chain features in type 1 diabetes. These receptors' targets are unknown. Findings of the study overall: Significant though moderate, a shortening of TCRB CDR3s appeared in all four CD4+ subsets of Type 1 diabetes patients.

The sequenced template was cDNA made from the entire isolated RNA. Profiled with immunoSEQ multiplex PCR; TCRdb holds only in-frame clones, not every one. This table has about 650,000 clones, around 12% appearing once. The sequenced material came from naive CD4+ T cells from blood. Receptors originate from a man aged 25-45 years with type 1 diabetes.

A few counts support this clone. J is TRBJ1-5 and V is TRBV4-2, with a weak D call TRBD1 (6 bases). The CDR3 totals 19 residues. Germline V gives CDR1 LGHNA, CDR2 YNFKEQ. Trimming cost V 0 bases and J 2 bases, with 20 bases left between them. The CDR3 sequence is CASSQDPGGRVGGNQPQHF. The CDR3 bases are TGTGCCAGCAGCCAAGATCCCGGGGGCCGAGTGGGTGGCAATCAGCCCCAGCATTTT.

The chain has TRBV29-1 and TRBJ2-3; maybe TRBD2 (6 bases). Germline CDR1 reads SQVTM; CDR2 reads ANQGSEA. Between the trimmed V and J ends, which lost 0 bases and 0 bases, there was a span of 10 bases. The length of the CDR3 is 15 residues. The CDR3 region is CSVEERGGSTDTQYF. DNA for the CDR3: TGCAGCGTTGAAGAGCGGGGCGGCAGCACAGATACGCAGTATTTT.

This clone was recorded a few times. This rearrangement joins TRBV5-6 to TRBJ1-1; D gene uncertain. The germline V gene encodes CDR1 SGHDT and CDR2 YYEEEE. V gave up 0 bases and J gave up 7 bases, with 4 bases separating them. The CDR3 loop spans 11 amino acids. The DNA of the CDR3 is TGTGCCAGCAGCTTGGGCAATGAAGCTTTCTTT. Amino acid sequence: CASSLGNEAFF.

Details on this clone: Sequence at one end of the junction differs from germline and may be a read error. This chain uses TRBV4-3 with TRBJ2-7; D may match TRBD1 or TRBD2 (6 bases each). This CDR3 region has 13 residues. Germline lookup yields CDR1 LGHNA and CDR2 YSLEER. The CDR3 nucleotides are TGCGCCAGCAGCCAAGATGTGGGGGGCCCCCGTCACTTC. Its translation is CASSQDVGGPRHF.

V gene TRBV10-3 combines with J gene TRBJ1-5; TRBD1 aligns across 9 bases. The V segment lost 3 bases and the J segment 7 bases; nucleotides outside the gene matches: 10. CDR3 length equals 16 residues. Germline CDR1 is ENHRY and CDR2 is SYGVKD. In DNA, the CDR3 is TGTGCCATCAGTGACCCAAGGACAGGGGTGAGGCAGCCCCAGCATTTT. Its protein is CAISDPRTGVRQPQHF.

The sample holds a few counts of this clone. The chain employs TRBV5-4 and TRBJ1-2; D is unclear. CDR3 length: 13 residues. V shed 0 bases and J shed 8 bases, with 11 bases lying between them. Germline V lookup: CDR1 SGHNT, CDR2 YYREEE (reference sequence). The CDR3 region has the DNA TGTGCCAGCAGCTTGGCGTCAGTACTCGGCTACACCTTC. The encoded protein is CASSLASVLGYTF.

This clone occurred a few times. V is TRBV6-6 and J is TRBJ1-5, with D unclear. Germline V lookup: CDR1 MNHNY, CDR2 SVGAGI (reference sequence). CDR3 length: 14 amino acids. The V end was cut by 6 bases, the J end by 0 bases, with 9 bases between. The CDR3 DNA follows: TGTGCCAGCAGCCTTCGCGTTAGCAATCAGCCCCAGCATTTT. It encodes CASSLRVSNQPQHF.

The V gene is TRBV30, the J gene TRBJ1-6, with a weak D call TRBD1 (6 bases). The CDR3 spans 15 residues. Trimming stripped 5 bases from V and 6 bases from J, with 17 bases between. CDR1 is GTSNPN and CDR2 is SVGIG in the germline V gene (reference sequence). The CDR3 is CAWGVRGSGNSPLHF. The CDR3 DNA follows: TGTGCCTGGGGGGTCAGGGGTTCGGGTAATTCACCCCTCCACTTT. The full variable domain, rest sourced from reference TRBV30 and TRBJ1-6, is SQTIHQWPATLVQPVGSPLSLECTVEGTSNPNLYWYRQAAGRGLQLLFYSVGIGQISSEVPQNLSASRPQDRQFILSSKKLLLSDSGFYLCAWGVRGSGNSPLHFGNGTRLTVT.

This clone has just a few counts. The chain has TRBV9 and TRBJ1-5; perhaps TRBD1 as D (6 bases). The CDR3 covers 15 residues. CDR1 and CDR2 (germline): SGDLS, YYNGEE. V lost 1 base and J lost 2, with 10 bases in between. The CDR3 loop is CASSVSGGGNQPQHF. The CDR3 coding sequence is TGTGCCAGCAGCGTATCCGGGGGCGGCAATCAGCCCCAGCATTTT.